This T cell receptor beta chain was identified in a study of vaccination and CD4 T cells after COVID-19. Study information: Overlapping peptides of the spike proteins of SARS-CoV-2, HCoV-NL63, HCoV-OC43 and HCoV-229E were used for cell stimulation.

Treatment: roughly 10-day PBMC culture with coronavirus spike peptide pools or control peptides (ViraFEST assay). The ViraFEST method relied on peptide pools to expand antigen-specific T cells, followed by TCR sequencing. The assay that was used to sequence DNA from cultured CD4+ T cells was the Oncomine TCR Beta short-read assay. Each CDR3 protein is one row after TCRdb ran MiXCR on the PCR reads. The sample records some 9,300 distinct CDR3 sequences, under 50% being singletons. Comment on this clonotype: The antigen is not known.

Between the trimmed V and J ends, which lost 4 bases and 7 bases, there was a span of 10 bases. Looked up from germline, CDR1 is MGHRA and CDR2 is YSYEKL. This CDR3 comprises 12 residues. This TCR was sampled from a human donor who had recovered from COVID-19. Material for sequencing was CD4+ T cells from blood, cultured in vitro. The rearrangement joins TRBV4-1 to TRBJ1-1; D unclear. CDR3 region: CASSLEAGEAFF. For the CDR3, the DNA is TGCGCCAGCAGCCTCGAGGCAGGTGAAGCTTTCTTT.